Listed here is a single T cell receptor (beta chain). Its matching antigen is unknown. This entry belongs to a study of beta chain features in type 1 diabetes. cDNA synthesis used the whole RNA isolate, giving expressed TCRB sequences. Clones were read by immunoSEQ multiplex PCR, and TCRdb kept only the in-frame ones, dropping some. The sample records around 360,000 clones, around 12% being singletons. Whole-study results and caveats: In all four CD4+ subsets, TCRB CDR3 length was significantly, moderately reduced in type 1 diabetes.

V dropped 3 bases and J dropped 8 bases, with 14 bases sitting between them. Looked up from germline, CDR1 is KGHSH and CDR2 is LQKENI. The CDR3 has 13 residues. The sequencing input was naive CD4+ T cells from blood. The chain combines TRBV18 with TRBJ2-7; the D gene is possibly TRBD2 (5 bases). This receptor was identified in a woman aged 18-29 years with type 1 diabetes. The CDR3 DNA reads as TGTGCCAGCTCACCCCTCGGGCTAGCTAAGCAGTACTTC. The encoded protein is CASSPLGLAKQYF. Full variable domain (outside the CDR3, taken from reference TRBV18 and TRBJ2-7): NAGVMQNPRHLVRRRGQEARLRCSPMKGHSHVYWYRQLPEEGLKFMVYLQKENIIDESGMPKERFSAEFPKEGPSILRIQQVVRGDSAAYFCASSPLGLAKQYFGPGTRLTVT.